A selection of T cell receptor beta chains follows, all from one sample in a study of blood T cells in healthy people across ages. From the 5' RACE reads, TCRdb called clonotypes with MiXCR, one entry per CDR3 protein. In the table there are around 990,000 distinct CDR3 sequences, under 30% of which are singletons. These data were also reused for a study on T cells of mothers and their children.

Sample: blood. These receptors were collected from a girl aged 2-10 years in good health. Both conserved end residues are part of each CDR3. Where a row states a size, it is once, few, many or the class of an expanded clone; other rows omit it.

>TRBJ2-6|TRBV29-1|NA
CSVGGDAGANVLTF
>TRBJ2-2|TRBV7-9|NA
CASSPPSGSNTGELFF
>NA|TRBV5-1|few
CASSLTAEYYEQYF
>TRBJ2-5|TRBV12-3/TRBV12-4|few
CASSLGLPSGQETQYF
>TRBJ1-4|TRBV6-5|few
CASSSHGANEKLFF
>TRBJ2-1|TRBV11-1|few
CASSPSGREWGNEQFF
>TRBJ2-7|TRBV6-5|NA
CASSYSTGGTSYEQYF
>TRBJ2-3|TRBV4-2|few
CASSFRAGMVTDTQYF
>TRBJ2-1|TRBV24-1|few
CATSPTTADSYNEQFF
>TRBJ1-4|TRBV27|NA
CASSLVPFEKLFF
>TRBJ2-2|TRBV27|few
CASSLSPALSGGLVGELFF
>NA|TRBV29-1|NA
CSATGQGNEQYF
>NA|TRBV5-1|few
CASSFSVNEQYF
>TRBJ2-1|TRBV10-3|NA
CATRGDGNGNEQFF
>TRBJ2-7|TRBV4-1|many
CASSQDTNSPYEQYF
>TRBJ2-7|TRBV6-5|NA
CASSYRQANTYEQYF
>TRBJ2-1|TRBV12-3/TRBV12-4|NA
CASRRDHSDEQFF
>TRBJ2-2|TRBV6-1|NA
CATPTGTGELFF
>TRBJ1-2|TRBV5-5|many
CASSLEDVKGYTF
>TRBJ2-1|TRBV7-9|NA
CASSQKREYNEQFF
>TRBJ2-7|TRBV29-1|many
CSVRGGQVSYEQYF
>TRBJ1-1|TRBV9|few
CASSLGGGTTEAFF
>TRBJ2-3|TRBV12-5|few
CASGLPPGDTQYF
>TRBJ2-5|TRBV2|NA
CASNRNQETQYF
>TRBJ2-5|TRBV6-1|NA
CASSATGTVRETQYF
>NA|TRBV15|few
CATSRGDEQYF
>TRBJ2-3|TRBV20-1|NA
CSANLPSTDTQYF
>TRBJ1-1|TRBV5-6|NA
CASSSSARNTEAFF
>TRBJ1-4|TRBV20-1|NA
CSARDERGGEKLFF
>TRBJ1-1|TRBV6-1|few
CASSPTGRENTEAFF
>TRBJ2-3|TRBV7-2|once
CASTLDGSADTQYF
>TRBJ1-5|TRBV12-3/TRBV12-4|NA
CASSFFAAQPQHF
>NA|TRBV20-1|NA
CSTDREGNEQFF
>NA|TRBV6-1|few
CASRFPLSYEQYF
>TRBJ2-6|TRBV29-1|NA
CSVEVEGSGANVLTF
>TRBJ1-2|TRBV7-9|few
CASSLEPTGTGDYGYTF
>NA|TRBV7-6|NA
CASSLVPGGANEQFF
>TRBJ1-5|TRBV7-9|NA
CASNLDNQPQHF
>NA|TRBV29-1|NA
CSVEDTPQHYNEQFF
>TRBJ2-1|TRBV7-3|few
CASSFLEPQSRHEQFF
>TRBJ2-7|TRBV12-3/TRBV12-4|few
CASSLYQGDRGLYEQYF
>TRBJ2-3|TRBV24-1|few
CATREGAADTQYF
>TRBJ2-1|TRBV10-3|NA
CAISEGLAGVGNEQFF
>TRBJ1-1|TRBV7-3|NA
CASSLTSDTEAFF
>TRBJ1-4|TRBV7-2|NA
CASTWRGTEKLFF
>TRBJ2-5|TRBV5-6|NA
CASSFRQTQETQYF
>TRBJ1-2|TRBV5-1|NA
CASSLAGQSGYTF